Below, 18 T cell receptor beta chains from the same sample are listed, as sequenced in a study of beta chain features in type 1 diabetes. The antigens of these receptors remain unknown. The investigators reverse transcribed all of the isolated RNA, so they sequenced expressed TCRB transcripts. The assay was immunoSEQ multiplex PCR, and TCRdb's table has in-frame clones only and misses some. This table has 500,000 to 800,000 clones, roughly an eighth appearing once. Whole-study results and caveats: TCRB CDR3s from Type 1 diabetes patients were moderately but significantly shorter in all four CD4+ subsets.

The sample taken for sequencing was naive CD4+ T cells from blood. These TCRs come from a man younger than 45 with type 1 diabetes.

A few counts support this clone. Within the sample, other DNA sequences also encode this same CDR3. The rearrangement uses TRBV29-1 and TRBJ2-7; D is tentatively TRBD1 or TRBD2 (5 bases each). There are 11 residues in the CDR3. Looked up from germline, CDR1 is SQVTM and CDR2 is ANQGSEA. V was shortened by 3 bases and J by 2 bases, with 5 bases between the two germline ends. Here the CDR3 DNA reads TGCAGCGTTGAGGGGGCCTACGAGCAGTACTTC. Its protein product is CSVEGAYEQYF.

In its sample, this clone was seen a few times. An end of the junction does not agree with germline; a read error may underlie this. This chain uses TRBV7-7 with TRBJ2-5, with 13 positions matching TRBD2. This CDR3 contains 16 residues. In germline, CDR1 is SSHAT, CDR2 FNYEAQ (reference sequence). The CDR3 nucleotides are TGTGCTAGCAGCTTCGGACTAGCGGGGGCACAAGAGACCCAGTACTTC. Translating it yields CASSFGLAGAQETQYF.

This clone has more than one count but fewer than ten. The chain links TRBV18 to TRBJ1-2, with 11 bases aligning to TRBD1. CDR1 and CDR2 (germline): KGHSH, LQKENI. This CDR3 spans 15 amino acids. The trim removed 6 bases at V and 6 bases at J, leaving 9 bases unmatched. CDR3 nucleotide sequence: TGTGCCAGCTCGATCGGACAGGGGGCGTATAATGGCTACACCTTC. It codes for CASSIGQGAYNGYTF.

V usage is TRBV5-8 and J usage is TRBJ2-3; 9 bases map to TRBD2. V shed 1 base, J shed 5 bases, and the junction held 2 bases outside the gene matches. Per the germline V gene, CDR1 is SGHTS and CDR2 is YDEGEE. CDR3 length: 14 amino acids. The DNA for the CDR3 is TGTGCCAGCAGCTTGCGACTAGCGGTAGATACGCAGTATTTT. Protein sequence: CASSLRLAVDTQYF.

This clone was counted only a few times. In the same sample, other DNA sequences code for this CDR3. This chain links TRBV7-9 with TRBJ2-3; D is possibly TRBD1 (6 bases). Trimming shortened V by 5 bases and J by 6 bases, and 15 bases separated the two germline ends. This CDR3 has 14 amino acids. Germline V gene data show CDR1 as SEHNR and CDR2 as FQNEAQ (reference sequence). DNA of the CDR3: TGTGCCAGCAGCCTAGTCCCAGGGGCCGATACGCAGTATTTT. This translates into CASSLVPGADTQYF.

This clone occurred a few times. For the CDR3, the DNA is TGTGCCAGCAGCACCACAAGCAGCTGGGGTTCACCCCTCCACTTT. This encodes CASSTTSSWGSPLHF. This chain joins TRBV7-2 and TRBJ1-6, with D uncertain. The CDR3 runs to 15 residues. V was shortened by 5 bases and J by 9 bases, with 17 bases between the two germline ends. Germline V CDR1 and CDR2: SGHTA, FQGNSA. Full variable domain (remainder filled in from reference TRBV7-2 and TRBJ1-6): GAGVSQSPSNKVTEKGKDVELRCDPISGHTALYWYRQSLGQGLEFLIYFQGNSAPDKSGLPSDRFSAERTGGSVSTLTIQRTQQEDSAVYLCASSTTSSWGSPLHFGNGTRLTVT.

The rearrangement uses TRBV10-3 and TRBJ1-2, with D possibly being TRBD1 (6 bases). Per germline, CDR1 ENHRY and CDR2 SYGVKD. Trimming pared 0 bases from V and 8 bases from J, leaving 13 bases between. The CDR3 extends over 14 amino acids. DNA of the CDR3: TGTGCCATCAGTGAGTCGAGACAGGACGTGGGCTACACCTTC. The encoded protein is CAISESRQDVGYTF.

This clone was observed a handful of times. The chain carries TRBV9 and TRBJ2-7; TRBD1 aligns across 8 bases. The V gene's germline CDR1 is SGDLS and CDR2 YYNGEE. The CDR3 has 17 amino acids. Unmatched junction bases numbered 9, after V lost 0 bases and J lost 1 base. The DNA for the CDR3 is TGTGCCAGCAGCGTAGAGGGGACAGGCCAAAGTTCCTACGAGCAGTACTTC. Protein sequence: CASSVEGTGQSSYEQYF.

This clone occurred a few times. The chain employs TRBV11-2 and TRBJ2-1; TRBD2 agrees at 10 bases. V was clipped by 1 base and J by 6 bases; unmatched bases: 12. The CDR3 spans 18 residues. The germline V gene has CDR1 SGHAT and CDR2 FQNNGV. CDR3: CASSLVPGTSDPRNEQFF. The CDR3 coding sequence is TGTGCCAGCAGCTTAGTACCCGGGACTAGCGATCCCCGCAATGAGCAGTTCTTC.

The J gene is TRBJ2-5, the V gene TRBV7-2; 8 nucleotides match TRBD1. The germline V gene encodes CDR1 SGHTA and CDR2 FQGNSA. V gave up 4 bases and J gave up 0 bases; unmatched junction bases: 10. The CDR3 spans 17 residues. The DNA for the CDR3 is TGTGCCAGCAGCTGGTACCTGGACAGGGTGTACCAAGAGACCCAGTACTTC. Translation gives CASSWYLDRVYQETQYF.

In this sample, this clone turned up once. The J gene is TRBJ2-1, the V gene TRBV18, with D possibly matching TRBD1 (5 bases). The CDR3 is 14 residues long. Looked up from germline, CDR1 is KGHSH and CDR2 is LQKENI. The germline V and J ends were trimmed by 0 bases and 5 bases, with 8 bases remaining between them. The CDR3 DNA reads TGTGCCAGCTCACCACCTCAGGGCAACAATGAGCAGTTCTTC. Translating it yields CASSPPQGNNEQFF.

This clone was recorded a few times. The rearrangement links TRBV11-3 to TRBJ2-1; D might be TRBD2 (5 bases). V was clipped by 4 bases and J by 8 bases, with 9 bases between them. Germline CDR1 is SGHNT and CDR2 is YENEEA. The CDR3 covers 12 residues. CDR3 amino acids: CASSSLAHEQFF. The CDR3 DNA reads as TGTGCCAGCAGCTCGCTAGCCCATGAGCAGTTCTTC.

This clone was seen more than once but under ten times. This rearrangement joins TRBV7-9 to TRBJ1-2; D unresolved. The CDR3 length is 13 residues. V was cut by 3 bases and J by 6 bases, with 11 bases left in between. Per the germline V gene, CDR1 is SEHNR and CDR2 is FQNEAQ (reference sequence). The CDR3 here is CASSFRDPDGYTF. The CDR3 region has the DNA TGTGCCAGCAGCTTTCGAGATCCAGATGGCTACACCTTC. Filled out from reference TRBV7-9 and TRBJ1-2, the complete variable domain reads DTGVSQNPRHKITKRGQNVTFRCDPISEHNRLYWYRQTLGQGPEFLTYFQNEAQLEKSRLLSDRFSAERPKGSFSTLEIQRTEQGDSAMYLCASSFRDPDGYTFGSGTRLTVV.

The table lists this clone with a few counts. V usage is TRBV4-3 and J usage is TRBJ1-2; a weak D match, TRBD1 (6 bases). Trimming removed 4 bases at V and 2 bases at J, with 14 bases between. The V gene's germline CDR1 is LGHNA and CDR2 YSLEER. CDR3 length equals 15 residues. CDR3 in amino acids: CASSRRGGPNYGYTF. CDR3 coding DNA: TGCGCCAGCAGCCGGAGGGGGGGCCCAAACTATGGCTACACCTTC.

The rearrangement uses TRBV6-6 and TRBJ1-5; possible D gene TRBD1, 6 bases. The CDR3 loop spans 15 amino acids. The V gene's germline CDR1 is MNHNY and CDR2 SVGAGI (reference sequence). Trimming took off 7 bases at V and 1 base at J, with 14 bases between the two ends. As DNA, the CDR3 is TGTGCCAGCACCGCCTTGGGGGCCAGCAATCAGCCCCAGCATTTT. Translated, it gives CASTALGASNQPQHF.

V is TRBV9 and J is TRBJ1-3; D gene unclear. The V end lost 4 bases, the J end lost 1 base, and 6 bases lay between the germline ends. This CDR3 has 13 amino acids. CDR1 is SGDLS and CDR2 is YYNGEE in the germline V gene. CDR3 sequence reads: CASSLQSGNTIYF. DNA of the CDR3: TGTGCCAGCAGCCTCCAGTCTGGAAACACCATATATTTT.

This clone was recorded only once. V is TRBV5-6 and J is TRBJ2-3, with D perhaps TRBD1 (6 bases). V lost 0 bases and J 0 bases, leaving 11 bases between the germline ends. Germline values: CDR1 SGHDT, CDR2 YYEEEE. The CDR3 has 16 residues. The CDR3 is CASSLVTGSSTDTQYF. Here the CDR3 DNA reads TGTGCCAGCAGCTTGGTGACAGGCTCTAGCACAGATACGCAGTATTTT.

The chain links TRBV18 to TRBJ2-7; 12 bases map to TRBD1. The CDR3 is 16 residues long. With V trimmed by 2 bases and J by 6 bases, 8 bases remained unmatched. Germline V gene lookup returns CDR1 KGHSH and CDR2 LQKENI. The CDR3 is CASSPAGTGGFGEQYF. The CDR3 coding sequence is TGTGCCAGCTCACCAGCCGGGACAGGGGGCTTTGGCGAGCAGTACTTC.